Sequencing of this T cell receptor (beta chain) was carried out in a study of blood T cell repertoires in COVID-19. Clones were sequenced by immunoSEQ multiplex PCR, and TCRdb holds only the in-frame ones, with some missing. The table records 350,000 to 550,000 clones, around 88% of them present only once. In the case of this clone: Other DNA sequences in this specimen translate into the identical CDR3.

This CDR3 region has 15 residues. The germline gives CDR1 SNHLY, CDR2 FYNNEI. J was trimmed by 5 bases and V by 1 base; bases with no gene match: 4. The TCR comes from a woman in her 30s with acute or convalescent COVID-19. Sequencing was carried out using peripheral blood. The genes are TRBV2 and TRBJ2-3; 9 bases agree with TRBD2. The CDR3, as DNA: TGTGCCAGCAGTGAAGGAGCGGGGGGAGGAGATACGCAGTATTTT. It encodes CASSEGAGGGDTQYF.